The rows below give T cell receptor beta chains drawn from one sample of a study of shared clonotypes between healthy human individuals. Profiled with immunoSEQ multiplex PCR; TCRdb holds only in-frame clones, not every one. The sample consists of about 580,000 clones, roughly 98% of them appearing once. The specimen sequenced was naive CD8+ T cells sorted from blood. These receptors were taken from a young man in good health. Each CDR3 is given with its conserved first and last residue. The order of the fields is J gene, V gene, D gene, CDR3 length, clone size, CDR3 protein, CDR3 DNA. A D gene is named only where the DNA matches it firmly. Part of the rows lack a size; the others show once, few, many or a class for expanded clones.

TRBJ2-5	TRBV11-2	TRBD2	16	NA	CASSLLGAGGQETQYF	TGTGCCAGCAGCTTACTCGGGGCGGGAGGGCAAGAGACCCAGTACTTC
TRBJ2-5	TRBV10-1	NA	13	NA	CASSEAGVETQYF	TGCGCCAGCAGTGAGGCAGGGGTAGAGACCCAGTACTTC
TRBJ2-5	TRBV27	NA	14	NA	CASSSGGYQETQYF	TGTGCCAGCAGTTCCGGAGGGTACCAAGAGACCCAGTACTTC
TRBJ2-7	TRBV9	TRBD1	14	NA	CASSTGQGAFEQYF	TGTGCCAGCAGCACTGGACAGGGGGCATTCGAGCAGTACTTC
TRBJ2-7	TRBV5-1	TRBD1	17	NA	CASSLDRGFTFGDEQYF	TGCGCCAGCAGCTTAGACAGGGGTTTCACCTTTGGCGACGAGCAGTACTTC
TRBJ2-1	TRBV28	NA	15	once	CASRVGPSSYNEQFF	TGTGCCAGTCGAGTAGGCCCTTCATCCTACAATGAGCAGTTCTTC
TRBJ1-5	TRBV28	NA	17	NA	CASSISWEQGYNQPQHF	TGTGCCAGCAGCATTTCCTGGGAGCAGGGGTATAATCAGCCCCAGCATTTT
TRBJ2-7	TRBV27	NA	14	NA	CASSLGGPAYEQYF	TGTGCCAGCAGTCTTGGCGGACCCGCCTACGAGCAGTACTTC
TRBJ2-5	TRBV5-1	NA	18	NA	CASSPRGDRTAVGETQYF	TGCGCCAGCAGCCCTCGGGGGGACAGGACGGCTGTTGGGGAGACCCAGTACTTC
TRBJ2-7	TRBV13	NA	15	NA	CASSLAGQGPYEQYF	TGTGCCAGCAGCTTAGCTGGACAAGGACCCTACGAGCAGTACTTC
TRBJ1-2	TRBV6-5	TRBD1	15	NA	CASSHDRGLVGGYTF	TGTGCCAGCAGTCATGACAGGGGGCTTGTTGGTGGCTACACCTTC
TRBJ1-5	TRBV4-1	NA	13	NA	CASSQGNNQPQHF	TGCGCCAGCAGCCAAGGCAACAATCAGCCCCAGCATTTT
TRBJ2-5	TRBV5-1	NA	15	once	CASSRIARGEETQYF	TGCGCCAGCAGCAGGATCGCCAGGGGGGAAGAGACCCAGTACTTC
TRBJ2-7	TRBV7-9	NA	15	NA	CASSLGRQGSYEQYF	TGTGCCAGCAGCTTAGGGAGGCAGGGCTCCTACGAGCAGTACTTC
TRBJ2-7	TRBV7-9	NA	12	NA	CASTLSPYEQYF	TGTGCCAGCACATTAAGCCCCTACGAGCAGTACTTC
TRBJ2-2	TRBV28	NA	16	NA	CASSGVTGTNTGELFF	TGTGCCAGCAGTGGCGTGACGGGAACGAACACCGGGGAGCTGTTTTTT
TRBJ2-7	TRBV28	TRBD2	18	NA	CASSPPGLAYDTTYEQYF	TGTGCCAGCAGTCCGCCGGGACTAGCGTATGACACGACCTACGAGCAGTACTTC
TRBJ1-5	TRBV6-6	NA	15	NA	CASSPRQNSNQPQHF	TGTGCCAGCAGTCCCCGACAGAATAGCAATCAGCCCCAGCATTTT
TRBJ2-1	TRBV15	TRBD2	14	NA	CATSRGSGVNEQFF	TGTGCCACCAGCAGAGGTAGCGGGGTCAATGAGCAGTTCTTC
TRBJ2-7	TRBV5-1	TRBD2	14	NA	CASSSSGGPLEQYF	TGCGCCAGCAGCTCTAGCGGGGGCCCCCTCGAGCAGTACTTC
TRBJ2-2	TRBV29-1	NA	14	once	CSVEGLTDTGELFF	TGCAGCGTTGAGGGGCTAACCGACACCGGGGAGCTGTTTTTT
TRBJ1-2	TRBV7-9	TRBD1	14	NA	CASNAQGRGYGYTF	TGTGCCAGCAACGCACAGGGGCGAGGCTATGGCTACACCTTC
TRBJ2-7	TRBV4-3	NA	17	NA	CASSLYSVGEAYYEQYF	TGCGCCAGCAGCCTCTACTCAGTAGGAGAGGCCTACTACGAGCAGTACTTC
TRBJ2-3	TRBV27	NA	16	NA	CASSSSRGVGADTQYF	TGTGCCAGCAGTTCGTCCAGGGGGGTCGGGGCAGATACGCAGTATTTT
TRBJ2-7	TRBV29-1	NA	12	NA	CSGGGSSYEQYF	TGCAGCGGAGGGGGAAGCTCCTACGAGCAGTACTTC
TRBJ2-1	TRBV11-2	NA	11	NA	CASSSYHEQFF	TGTGCCAGCAGCTCGTACCATGAGCAGTTCTTC
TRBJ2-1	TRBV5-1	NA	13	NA	CASSLVGWDEQFF	TGCGCCAGCAGCTTGGTCGGGTGGGATGAGCAGTTCTTC
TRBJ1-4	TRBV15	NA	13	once	CATSRGREEKLFF	TGTGCCACCAGCAGGGGACGGGAGGAAAAACTGTTTTTT
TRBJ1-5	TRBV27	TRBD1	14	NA	CASSLDRANQPQHF	TGTGCCAGCAGCCTAGACAGGGCGAATCAGCCCCAGCATTTT
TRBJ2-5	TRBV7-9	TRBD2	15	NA	CASSARRGLGETQYF	TGTGCCAGCAGCGCCCGGCGGGGACTAGGAGAGACCCAGTACTTC